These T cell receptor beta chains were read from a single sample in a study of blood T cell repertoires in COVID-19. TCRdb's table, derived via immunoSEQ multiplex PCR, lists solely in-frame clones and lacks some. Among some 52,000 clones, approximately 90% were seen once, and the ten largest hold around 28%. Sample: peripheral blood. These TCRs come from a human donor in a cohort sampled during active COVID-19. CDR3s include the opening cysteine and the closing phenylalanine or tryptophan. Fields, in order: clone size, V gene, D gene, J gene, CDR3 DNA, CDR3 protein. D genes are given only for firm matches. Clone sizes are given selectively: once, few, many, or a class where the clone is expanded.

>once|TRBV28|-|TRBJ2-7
TGTGCCAGCAGCGGAGGCTCCTACGAGCAGTACTTC
CASSGGSYEQYF
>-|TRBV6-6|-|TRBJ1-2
TGTGCCAGCACCGAGGACAGTAACTACACCTTC
CASTEDSNYTF
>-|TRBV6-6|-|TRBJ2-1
TGTGCCAGCAGTATCGGGAGAGTTGCTAATGAGCAGTTCTTC
CASSIGRVANEQFF
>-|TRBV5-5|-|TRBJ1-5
TGTGCCAGCAGCTTGGCCTATAGCCACAATCAGCCCCAGCATTTT
CASSLAYSHNQPQHF
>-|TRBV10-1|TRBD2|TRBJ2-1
TGCGCCAGCAGTGAGCTAGCGGGAGACAGTGAGCAGTTCTTC
CASSELAGDSEQFF
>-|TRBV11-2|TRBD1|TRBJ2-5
TGTGCCAGCAGTCGCCAGGGGGCAAATCGAGAGACCCAGTACTTC
CASSRQGANRETQYF
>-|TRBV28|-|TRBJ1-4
TGTGCCAGCAGTTTACGGGGGGGGGCAACTAATGAAAAACTGTTTTTT
CASSLRGGATNEKLFF
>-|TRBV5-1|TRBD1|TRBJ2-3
TGCGCCAGCAGCGGCGGGACAGGGGGCACAGATACGCAGTATTTT
CASSGGTGGTDTQYF
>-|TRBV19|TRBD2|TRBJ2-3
TGTGCCAGTAGTAGCCCCCCTGGGAGGGGGCAGTATTTT
CASSSPPGRGQYF
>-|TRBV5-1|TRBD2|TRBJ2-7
TGCGCCAGCTCTCGCGGGGGGGCTTACGAGCAGTACTTC
CASSRGGAYEQYF
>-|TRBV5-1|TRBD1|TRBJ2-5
TGCGCCAGCAGCTCACCGGGACAGGGGGAGACCCAGTACTTC
CASSSPGQGETQYF
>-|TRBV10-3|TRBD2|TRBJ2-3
TGTGCCATCAGTGTTCTAGCGGCTAGCACAGATACGCAGTATTTT
CAISVLAASTDTQYF
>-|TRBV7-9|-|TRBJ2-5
TGTGCCAGCAGCTTATGGGCAGGGAACATCGAGACCCAGTACTTC
CASSLWAGNIETQYF
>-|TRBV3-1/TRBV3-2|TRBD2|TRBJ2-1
TGTGCCAGCAACCTAGGGCTAGCGGGAGGAGAGCAGTTCTTC
CASNLGLAGGEQFF
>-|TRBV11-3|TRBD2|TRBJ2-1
TGTGCCAGCAGCTTAGGGGGACTACAGAATGAGCAGTTCTTC
CASSLGGLQNEQFF
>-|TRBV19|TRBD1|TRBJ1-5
TGTGCCAGTAATCGGGGACAGGCTAATCAGCCCCAGCATTTT
CASNRGQANQPQHF
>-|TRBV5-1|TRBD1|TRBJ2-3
TGCGCCAGCAGGAGGACAGGGGGCTCAGATACGCAGTATTTT
CASRRTGGSDTQYF
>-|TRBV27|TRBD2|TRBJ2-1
TGTGCCAGCAGTTTAGCGGGGGGTTACTACAATGAGCAGTTCTTC
CASSLAGGYYNEQFF
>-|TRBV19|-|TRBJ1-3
TGTGCCAGTAGTATTGAGACAGGAGGAAACACCATATATTTT
CASSIETGGNTIYF
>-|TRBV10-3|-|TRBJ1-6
TGTGCCATCAGTGTGGAGGGTTCACCCCTCCACTTT
CAISVEGSPLHF
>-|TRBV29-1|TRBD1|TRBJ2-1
TGCAGCGTTGTTGGACAGGTTCTTTTCAATGAGCAGTTCTTC
CSVVGQVLFNEQFF
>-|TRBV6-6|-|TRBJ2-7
TGTGCCAGCAGCAACCTGAGGGAGCAGTACTTC
CASSNLREQYF